A single sample is the source of the 27 T cell receptor beta chains below, sequenced in a study of cytomegalovirus exposure and HLA in healthy donors. The data were produced by immunoSEQ multiplex PCR, yet TCRdb's version contains in-frame clones alone and is incomplete. This table has a few hundred thousand clones, approximately 90% appearing once. Source material: PBMCs. The receptors stem from a woman between 18 and 29 years old in good health and CMV-seronegative.

V gene TRBV13 combines with J gene TRBJ1-5; D is undetermined. CDR1 and CDR2 from the germline V gene are PRHDT and FYEKMQ (reference sequence). V lost 1 base to trimming and J lost 5 bases, with 3 bases between them. The CDR3 has 12 residues. The CDR3 nucleotides are TGTGCCAGCAGCTTAGCGGATCAGCCCCAGCATTTT. Its protein is CASSLADQPQHF.

The chain recombines TRBV7-6 with TRBJ1-5; D is uncertain. V dropped 2 bases and J dropped 6 bases, with 8 bases sitting between them. CDR1 is SGHVS and CDR2 is FNYEAQ in the germline V gene. This CDR3 contains 13 residues. The DNA for the CDR3 is TGTGCCAGCAGCTTAACTCGGTCTCAGCCCCAGCATTTT. It specifies CASSLTRSQPQHF.

This clone was seen just once. The chain links TRBV20-1 to TRBJ2-1; perhaps TRBD2 as D (5 bases). Germline lookup yields CDR1 DFQATT and CDR2 SNEGSKA (reference sequence). Trimming shortened V by 0 bases and J by 9 bases, and 6 bases separated the two germline ends. This CDR3 has 11 amino acids. For the CDR3, the DNA is TGCAGTGCTAGAGAGGCGGGTGAGCAGTTCTTC. Translated, it gives CSAREAGEQFF.

In DNA, the CDR3 is TGTGCCAGCAGTACGTACAGGGCCCCCGTGCCGAACACCGGGGAGCTGTTTTTT. Protein product: CASSTYRAPVPNTGELFF. V and J are TRBV28 and TRBJ2-2, with D tentatively TRBD1 (6 bases). From germline, CDR1 is MDHEN and CDR2 SYDVKM. This CDR3 contains 18 residues. V was pared by 5 bases and J by 0 bases, with 19 bases between.

This rearrangement joins TRBV6-6 to TRBJ1-4; D remains unclear. Trimming took 5 bases from V and 7 from J, leaving 8 bases between them. Germline V gene lookup returns CDR1 MNHNY and CDR2 SVGAGI (reference sequence). The CDR3 loop spans 12 amino acids. CDR3 amino acids: CASSVYSEKLFF. CDR3 coding DNA: TGTGCCAGCAGTGTATACTCTGAAAAACTGTTTTTT.

The V call is TRBV28, the J call TRBJ2-7; D uncertain. CDR1 and CDR2 (germline): MDHEN, SYDVKM. This CDR3 has 20 residues. V was cut by 3 bases and J by 0 bases, with 27 bases left in between. The CDR3 region is CASSFPLSGQPPEYSYEQYF. In DNA, the CDR3 is TGTGCCAGCAGTTTCCCTCTCTCTGGGCAGCCACCTGAATACTCCTACGAGCAGTACTTC.

CDR3 nucleotide sequence: TGTGCCAGCAGCAAAGCGTATACCAGACATGGCAATCAGCCCCAGCATTTT. Translating it yields CASSKAYTRHGNQPQHF. This rearrangement joins TRBV21-1 to TRBJ1-5; the table's D call, TRBD1, has no DNA check behind it. TRBV21-1 is given as a pseudogene. This CDR3 contains 17 residues.

The rearrangement links TRBV27 to TRBJ2-3, with a tentative D call TRBD2 (5 bases). CDR1 is MNHEY and CDR2 is SMNVEV in the germline V gene (reference sequence). The CDR3 runs to 15 residues. With 2 bases removed from V and 2 bases from J, the gap between germline ends came to 11 bases. The DNA for the CDR3 is TGTGCCAGCAGTTTAGGAGGCGTACACACAGATACGCAGTATTTT. As protein: CASSLGGVHTDTQYF.

This clone was picked up a small number of times. V and J are TRBV9 and TRBJ1-5; tentative D call: TRBD1 (5 bases). CDR3 size: 14 residues. The V gene lost 4 bases and the J gene lost 1 base, with 9 bases spanning the gap. Germline values: CDR1 SGDLS, CDR2 YYNGEE. CDR3: CASSTGVSNQPQHF. CDR3 sequence (DNA): TGTGCCAGCAGCACGGGGGTAAGCAATCAGCCCCAGCATTTT.

The chain links TRBV28 to TRBJ2-1, with a weak D call TRBD1 (7 bases). V dropped 5 bases and J dropped 3 bases, with 11 bases sitting between them. The V gene's germline CDR1 is MDHEN and CDR2 SYDVKM. The CDR3 covers 14 residues. The CDR3 DNA follows: TGTGCCAGCAGTCTCCAGGGGGGCTACAATGAGCAGTTCTTC. Residues: CASSLQGGYNEQFF.

The rearrangement joins TRBV5-1 to TRBJ1-1; 10 bases fit TRBD1. Germline-derived CDR1 and CDR2 are SGHRS and YFSETQ. Trimming at V came to 4 bases and at J to 0 bases, leaving 12 bases not matched to a gene. The CDR3 runs to 18 residues. The CDR3 loop reads CASSPGLGTGVLNTEAFF. The DNA of the CDR3 is TGCGCCAGCAGCCCAGGCTTAGGGACAGGGGTTTTGAACACTGAAGCTTTCTTT. Filled out from reference TRBV5-1 and TRBJ1-1, the complete variable domain reads KAGVTQTPRYLIKTRGQQVTLSCSPISGHRSVSWYQQTPGQGLQFLFEYFSETQRNKGNFPGRFSGRQFSNSRSEMNVSTLELGDSALYLCASSPGLGTGVLNTEAFFGQGTRLTVV.

The J gene is TRBJ2-3, the V gene TRBV6-1; 9 nucleotides agree with TRBD2. After removal of 2 bases from V and 6 bases from J, the junction contained 12 bases not matched to a gene. The CDR3 totals 17 residues. CDR1 MNHNS and CDR2 SASEGT come from the germline V gene. The CDR3 sequence is CASSEPRNAGGMDTQYF. The CDR3 nucleotides are TGTGCCAGCAGTGAACCCCGGAATGCGGGGGGGATGGATACGCAGTATTTT.

The rearrangement uses TRBV28 and TRBJ1-2; TRBD1 is a possible D gene (5 bases). The V gene's germline CDR1 is MDHEN and CDR2 SYDVKM. Trimming removed 6 bases at V and 4 bases at J, with 24 bases between. The CDR3 is 17 amino acids. In DNA, the CDR3 is TGTGCCAGCAGCACGCCCGGGGGGGAAAGGGCCGTCTATGGCTACACCTTC. Protein product: CASSTPGGERAVYGYTF.

The V gene is TRBV7-3, the J gene TRBJ2-2; D perhaps matches TRBD2 (6 bases). V was trimmed by 5 bases and J by 4 bases, leaving 14 bases between them. Germline CDR1 is SGHTA and CDR2 is FQGTGA. This CDR3 region has 15 residues. This CDR3 reads CASSQPGTATGELFF. For the CDR3, the DNA is TGTGCCAGCAGCCAACCCGGGACTGCCACCGGGGAGCTGTTTTTT.

The J gene is TRBJ1-2, the V gene TRBV19; tentatively, D is TRBD1 (6 bases). CDR1 and CDR2 from the germline V gene are LNHDA and SQIVND (reference sequence). V lost 2 bases to trimming and J lost 6 bases, with 13 bases between them. The CDR3 runs to 14 residues. CDR3 in amino acids: CASSIQGNRDGYTF. The CDR3, as DNA: TGTGCCAGTAGTATACAGGGGAACAGAGATGGCTACACCTTC.

This clone has more than one count but fewer than ten. The rearrangement joins TRBV11-2 to TRBJ1-2; 7 bases agree with TRBD1. Per germline, CDR1 SGHAT and CDR2 FQNNGV. The CDR3 has 11 residues. V lost 6 bases and J lost 11; bases outside the gene matches: 6. This CDR3 is CASRRDSKYTF. The CDR3 DNA is TGTGCCAGCAGGAGGGACAGCAAGTACACCTTC.

The V call is TRBV30, the J call TRBJ2-1; D perhaps matches TRBD2 (5 bases). Germline loops: CDR1 GTSNPN, CDR2 SVGIG (reference sequence). Trimming cost V 0 bases and J 7 bases, with 7 bases left between them. The CDR3 length is 12 residues. The CDR3: CAWSVRGNEQFF. The DNA of the CDR3 is TGTGCCTGGAGTGTACGGGGAAATGAGCAGTTCTTC.

V usage is TRBV27 and J usage is TRBJ2-3; 7 bases line up with TRBD1. Germline V gives CDR1 MNHEY, CDR2 SMNVEV (reference sequence). The CDR3 contains 15 residues. V trimming: 6 bases; J trimming: 2 bases; junction bases outside the gene matches: 8. This CDR3 is CASRKTGVYTDTQYF. As DNA, the CDR3 is TGTGCCAGCAGGAAAACAGGGGTATACACAGATACGCAGTATTTT.

The chain couples TRBV5-8 to TRBJ2-2; a possible D gene is TRBD1 (5 bases). The CDR3 spans 18 residues. Trimming left V 4 bases short and J 2 bases short, with 21 bases between. The germline gives CDR1 SGHTS, CDR2 YDEGEE. The CDR3 DNA reads TGTGCCAGCAGCCCCCCGTTCGAGCAGGGTTTAAACACCGGGGAGCTGTTTTTT. Amino acids: CASSPPFEQGLNTGELFF.

Details on this clone: In the same sample, other DNA sequences code for this CDR3. The chain employs TRBV19 and TRBJ2-7, with 7 positions matching TRBD1. The germline gives CDR1 LNHDA, CDR2 SQIVND (reference sequence). The CDR3 length is 11 residues. Unmatched junction bases numbered 2, after V lost 9 bases and J lost 3 bases. CDR3 bases: TGTGCCAGCCGACAGGGCTACGAGCAGTACTTC. Translating gives CASRQGYEQYF.

The chain is built from TRBV28 and TRBJ2-1; TRBD1 is a possible D gene (5 bases). CDR1 and CDR2 from the germline V gene are MDHEN and SYDVKM. The length of the CDR3 is 16 residues. V lost 8 bases, J lost 7 bases, and 24 bases lay in between. CDR3 region: CASSIGIIRQGNEQFF. The DNA for the CDR3 is TGTGCCAGCTCTATAGGGATTATCCGGCAGGGAAATGAGCAGTTCTTC.

The chain joins TRBV4-2 to TRBJ2-5, with TRBD2 identical over 14 bases. V was pared by 5 bases and J by 1 base, with 3 bases of the junction left unmatched. This CDR3 contains 16 residues. Germline V lookup: CDR1 LGHNA, CDR2 YNFKEQ. The CDR3, as DNA: TGTGCCAGCAGCTCCGGGACTAGCGGGAGCCAAGAGACCCAGTACTTC. This translates into CASSSGTSGSQETQYF.

The CDR3 DNA sequence: TGTGCCAGCAGTTTAGACAGGGGGCTGTCTGGGGCCAACGTCCTGACTTTC. Translated: CASSLDRGLSGANVLTF. The chain couples TRBV27 to TRBJ2-6, with 10 positions matching TRBD1. Germline values: CDR1 MNHEY, CDR2 SMNVEV (reference sequence). Trimming at V came to 2 bases and at J to 1 base, leaving 2 bases not matched to a gene. The CDR3 loop spans 17 amino acids.

The sample holds one count of this clone. The chain carries TRBV5-4 and TRBJ2-7, with TRBD2 as a possible D gene (6 bases). The germline V and J ends were trimmed by 0 bases and 3 bases, with 13 bases remaining between them. Germline V gene lookup returns CDR1 SGHNT and CDR2 YYREEE (reference sequence). CDR3 length equals 15 residues. In DNA, the CDR3 is TGTGCCAGCAGCTTGGATGCGGGACTCGACTACGAGCAGTACTTC. It encodes CASSLDAGLDYEQYF.

The V gene is TRBV29-1, the J gene TRBJ1-1; possible D gene TRBD1, 6 bases. Germline CDR1 is SQVTM and CDR2 is ANQGSEA. This CDR3 spans 11 amino acids. V was clipped by 4 bases and J by 6 bases, with 9 bases between them. For the CDR3, the DNA is TGCAGCGTTGTGGGGGCGGCTGAAGCTTTCTTT. It codes for CSVVGAAEAFF.

The chain couples TRBV15 to TRBJ2-5; 10 bases agree with TRBD1. CDR3 length equals 16 residues. V was clipped by 1 base and J by 4 bases; unmatched bases: 6. CDR1 is LNHNV and CDR2 is YYDKDF in the germline V gene (reference sequence). CDR3 sequence reads: CATSRGGTGARETQYF. CDR3 DNA: TGTGCCACCAGCAGAGGGGGGACAGGGGCCCGAGAGACCCAGTACTTC.

The V and J genes are TRBV9 and TRBJ2-1, with a weak D call TRBD1 (6 bases). V was clipped by 2 bases and J by 9 bases, with 12 bases between them. Germline CDR1 and CDR2: SGDLS and YYNGEE. This CDR3 has 13 residues. In DNA form, the CDR3 reads TGTGCCAGCAGCGTCCAGACAGGCCTTGAGCAGTTCTTC. It is translated as CASSVQTGLEQFF.